Each of the 32 T cell receptor beta chains below was sequenced from the same sample in a study of regulatory dendritic cells for organ transplantation. The antigens for these receptors are not known. The protocol was immunoSEQ multiplex PCR, while the TCRdb copy is restricted to in-frame clones and leaves out a portion. Of 20,000 or so clones in the sample, around 80% are singletons; the top ten hold 2.5% to 4%. Sorted T cells were CFSE-labeled and cultured 5 days with allogeneic regulatory or mature dendritic cells at 1:10. Material for sequencing was memory CD4+ T cells from blood cultured with regulatory dendritic cells. This sample's subset: CD45RO+ memory T cells. The receptors shown here come from a human donor in good health.

The chain links TRBV5-6 to TRBJ2-1; the D call may be TRBD1 or TRBD2 (5 bases each). V lost 2 bases and J lost 3, with 15 bases in between. The length of the CDR3 is 16 residues. Germline loops: CDR1 SGHDT, CDR2 YYEEEE. This chain's CDR3 is CASSFFSGTDYNEQFF. The CDR3 bases are TGTGCCAGCAGCTTTTTTTCCGGGACGGACTACAATGAGCAGTTCTTC.

The chain combines TRBV25-1 with TRBJ2-1; D unresolved. Per the germline V gene, CDR1 is MGHDK and CDR2 is SYGVNS. This CDR3 region has 14 residues. V lost 3 bases, J lost 0 bases, and 6 bases lay in between. For the CDR3, the DNA is TGTGCCAGCAGTGATGGAAGCTCCTACAATGAGCAGTTCTTC. It is translated as CASSDGSSYNEQFF.

This chain joins TRBV1 and TRBJ1-5. TRBV1 constitutes a pseudogene. This CDR3 spans 16 amino acids. Written as DNA, the CDR3 is TGCACCAGCAGCTCCCCGGTCCGGCGGAGCAATCAGCCCCAGCATTTT. This encodes CTSSSPVRRSNQPQHF.

The genes are TRBV2 and TRBJ2-3, with D possibly being TRBD2 (5 bases). Trimming stripped 7 bases from V and 0 bases from J, with 11 bases between. The V gene's germline CDR1 is SNHLY and CDR2 FYNNEI. The CDR3 has 14 residues. CDR3: CASNRGLSTDTQYF. The CDR3 DNA follows: TGTGCCAGCAATCGCGGACTGAGCACAGATACGCAGTATTTT.

This clone was counted a single time. This chain links TRBV18 with TRBJ2-5; 7 bases map to TRBD1. The CDR3 runs to 17 residues. The V segment lost 3 bases and the J segment 3 bases; nucleotides outside the gene matches: 13. The germline V gene has CDR1 KGHSH and CDR2 LQKENI. The chain's CDR3 is CASSPDRVTQGKETQYF. For the CDR3, the DNA is TGTGCCAGCTCACCCGACAGGGTTACACAGGGAAAAGAGACCCAGTACTTC.

This CDR3 is CASSQQGARSGELFF. In DNA, the CDR3 is TGTGCCAGCAGCCAACAGGGGGCGCGGTCCGGGGAGCTGTTTTTT. V usage is TRBV16 and J usage is TRBJ2-2; 8 bases align to TRBD1. The ends lost 2 bases at V and 6 bases at J; junction bases unmatched: 5. This CDR3 has 15 residues. Germline V gene data show CDR1 as KGHSY and CDR2 as FQNENV.

The V call is TRBV11-3, the J call TRBJ1-6, with D unclear. The germline CDR1 and CDR2 sequences are SGHNT and YENEEA. This CDR3 comprises 13 residues. The V gene lost 0 bases and the J gene lost 6 bases, with 3 bases spanning the gap. Here the CDR3 reads CASSLDSNSPLHF. The CDR3 nucleotides read TGTGCCAGCAGCTTAGACAGTAATTCACCCCTCCACTTT.

The V call is TRBV27, the J call TRBJ2-7, with D possibly being TRBD2 (5 bases). Trimming removed 3 bases at V and 2 bases at J, with 14 bases between. This CDR3 comprises 15 residues. CDR1 is MNHEY and CDR2 is SMNVEV in the germline V gene (reference sequence). The DNA for the CDR3 is TGTGCCAGCAGTTTGCGCCCCGGGGAAACCTACGAGCAGTACTTC. Its translation: CASSLRPGETYEQYF.

This rearrangement joins TRBV9 to TRBJ2-7; the D gene is possibly TRBD1 (6 bases). Germline-derived CDR1 and CDR2 are SGDLS and YYNGEE. Trimming pared 6 bases from V and 2 bases from J, leaving 12 bases between. The CDR3 is 13 residues long. The CDR3 DNA sequence: TGTGCCAGCAACCCCTCAGGGGCCTACGAGCAGTACTTC. This translates into CASNPSGAYEQYF. Drawing the rest from reference TRBV9 and TRBJ2-7, the complete variable domain is DSGVTQTPKHLITATGQRVTLRCSPRSGDLSVYWYQQSLDQGLQFLIQYYNGEERAKGNILERFSAQQFPDLHSELNLSSLELGDSALYFCASNPSGAYEQYFGPGTRLTVT.

This clone has just a few counts. The V and J genes are TRBV19 and TRBJ1-3; no reliable D call. V was pared by 7 bases and J by 0 bases, with 10 bases between. Germline V lookup: CDR1 LNHDA, CDR2 SQIVND (reference sequence). The CDR3 has 14 amino acids. The CDR3 nucleotides are TGTGCCAGTAATGCCTACTACTCTGGAAACACCATATATTTT. This gives the protein CASNAYYSGNTIYF.

The J gene is TRBJ1-2, the V gene TRBV19, with D possibly TRBD1 on 5 matching bases. Per the germline V gene, CDR1 is LNHDA and CDR2 is SQIVND (reference sequence). Trimming removed 1 base from V and 3 bases from J, with 9 bases in between. The CDR3 is 14 residues long. For the CDR3, the DNA is TGTGCCAGTAGTATAGTGGACACCGACTATGGCTACACCTTC. Its translation: CASSIVDTDYGYTF. The variable domain in full, with the rest retrieved from reference TRBV19 and TRBJ1-2, is DGGITQSPKYLFRKEGQNVTLSCEQNLNHDAMYWYRQDPGQGLRLIYYSQIVNDFQKGDIAEGYSVSREKKESFPLTVTSAQKNPTAFYLCASSIVDTDYGYTFGSGTRLTVV.

This chain joins TRBV12-5 and TRBJ1-2; tentatively, D is TRBD1 (5 bases). Per the germline V gene, CDR1 is LGHNT and CDR2 is FRNRAP. The CDR3 spans 14 residues. Trimming left V 7 bases short and J 8 bases short, with 20 bases between. CDR3 nucleotides: TGTGCTAGTGCCTCCCCTGAAGGGGCTGGGGGCTACACCTTC. Protein: CASASPEGAGGYTF.

The genes are TRBV18 and TRBJ1-1, with D possibly matching TRBD1 (5 bases). CDR1 is KGHSH, CDR2 LQKENI, per germline. Trimming stripped 4 bases from V and 1 base from J, with 7 bases between. CDR3 length: 13 residues. The CDR3 nucleotides read TGTGCCAGCTCACAAGGACAGAACACTGAAGCTTTCTTT. The encoded protein is CASSQGQNTEAFF.

This rearrangement joins TRBV5-8 to TRBJ1-1; D is uncertain. CDR1 and CDR2 (germline): SGHTS, YDEGEE. Trimming left V 2 bases short and J 3 bases short, with 8 bases between. The CDR3 is 13 amino acids. The CDR3 bases are TGTGCCAGCAGCTTTTCCGGGTACACTGAAGCTTTCTTT. Protein sequence: CASSFSGYTEAFF.

CDR3 amino acids: CASSDAVGGSTGELFF. CDR3 DNA sequence: TGTGCCAGCAGTGACGCGGTAGGGGGTAGCACCGGGGAGCTGTTTTTT. This chain connects TRBV6-4 to TRBJ2-2, with D perhaps matching TRBD1 (6 bases). The germline V gene encodes CDR1 MRHNA and CDR2 SNTAGT. The V end lost 2 bases, the J end lost 4 bases, and 14 bases lay between the germline ends. The CDR3 spans 16 residues.

Only one count was recorded for this clone. The rearrangement links TRBV4-2 to TRBJ2-5; possibly TRBD1 for D (5 bases). Germline loops: CDR1 LGHNA, CDR2 YNFKEQ. This CDR3 region has 14 residues. The V and J ends lost 0 bases and 4 bases respectively, with 9 bases between them. CDR3 protein: CASSQDLRGETQYF. In DNA form, the CDR3 reads TGTGCCAGCAGCCAAGATCTAAGGGGAGAGACCCAGTACTTC.

V is TRBV30 and J is TRBJ2-7; 7 nucleotides align to TRBD1. CDR1 and CDR2 from the germline V gene are GTSNPN and SVGIG (reference sequence). This CDR3 region has 13 residues. V was pared by 2 bases and J by 3 bases, with 4 bases of the junction left unmatched. CDR3 sequence: CAWSNRGRYEQYF. The CDR3 DNA follows: TGTGCCTGGAGTAACAGGGGTCGCTACGAGCAGTACTTC.

The rearrangement links TRBV5-4 to TRBJ2-1; 11 nucleotides align to TRBD2. The germline V gene has CDR1 SGHNT and CDR2 YYREEE (reference sequence). V trimming: 4 bases; J trimming: 3 bases; junction bases outside the gene matches: 6. The CDR3 length is 16 residues. CDR3 in DNA: TGTGCCAGCAGCATAACCGGGACTAGCGGCTACAATGAGCAGTTCTTC. Translating gives CASSITGTSGYNEQFF.

The chain uses TRBV27 and TRBJ1-1; 8 bases line up with TRBD1. CDR3 length: 15 residues. Germline V lookup: CDR1 MNHEY, CDR2 SMNVEV (reference sequence). V dropped 8 bases and J dropped 0; count of bases not matched to a gene: 8. The CDR3 sequence: CASLRQGRMNTEAFF. As DNA, the CDR3 is TGTGCCAGCTTGAGACAGGGGAGAATGAACACTGAAGCTTTCTTT.

CDR3 DNA: TGTGCCAGCAGAACAGGGTTCGAGCAGTACTTC. Translation: CASRTGFEQYF. V gene TRBV6-5 combines with J gene TRBJ2-7, with D maybe TRBD1 (6 bases). V lost 6 bases and J 6 bases, leaving 9 bases between the germline ends. Germline V gives CDR1 MNHEY, CDR2 SVGAGI. This CDR3 is built from 11 residues.

The chain recombines TRBV2 with TRBJ1-1; D ambiguous. CDR3 length: 11 residues. Trimming stripped 7 bases from V and 2 bases from J, with 5 bases between. CDR1 and CDR2 from the germline V gene are SNHLY and FYNNEI. CDR3 bases: TGTGCCAGCACGGTAAACACTGAAGCTTTCTTT. It codes for CASTVNTEAFF.

The V gene is TRBV5-1, the J gene TRBJ2-5; 9 bases line up with TRBD2. Germline CDR1 reads SGHRS; CDR2 reads YFSETQ. The CDR3 runs to 15 residues. Trimming cost V 3 bases and J 1 base; bases outside gene matches: 4. CDR3 DNA: TGCGCCAGCAGCTCCGCGGGAGGGCTCCAAGAGACCCAGTACTTC. Amino acid sequence: CASSSAGGLQETQYF.

This chain connects TRBV6-5 to TRBJ1-2; no clear D. The CDR3 has 13 amino acids. In germline, CDR1 is MNHEY, CDR2 SVGAGI. The V end was cut by 6 bases, the J end by 2 bases, with 10 bases between. The CDR3 spells CASRVDNNYGYTF. CDR3 sequence (DNA): TGTGCCAGCAGAGTCGACAACAACTATGGCTACACCTTC.

The chain combines TRBV28 with TRBJ2-2, with D perhaps assigned TRBD1 or TRBD2 (6 bases each). Germline V gene sequence: CDR1 MDHEN, CDR2 SYDVKM. Trimming left V 4 bases short and J 4 bases short, with 16 bases between. The CDR3 contains 16 residues. The CDR3 sequence: CASSSGGGGITGELFF. As DNA, the CDR3 is TGTGCCAGCAGTTCCGGGGGCGGCGGGATCACCGGGGAGCTGTTTTTT.

This clone was seen only a few times. The V and J genes are TRBV18 and TRBJ2-1; weak D call: TRBD1 (8 bases). V lost 0 bases and J 6 bases, leaving 24 bases between the germline ends. CDR3 length equals 19 residues. Germline values: CDR1 KGHSH, CDR2 LQKENI. Written as DNA, the CDR3 is TGTGCCAGCTCACCACCAATCGGACAGGGACGGGAGGCCTCCAATGAGCAGTTCTTC. This translates into CASSPPIGQGREASNEQFF.

The chain is built from TRBV28 and TRBJ2-1; 12 bases are a match to TRBD2. The CDR3 extends over 14 amino acids. The V segment lost 6 bases and the J segment 15 bases; nucleotides outside the gene matches: 12. Germline-derived CDR1 and CDR2 are MDHEN and SYDVKM. The CDR3 DNA is TGTGCCAGCAGGGATGGACTAGCGGGAACAGGGCGGTTCTTC. It yields the protein CASRDGLAGTGRFF.

The rearrangement joins TRBV6-5 to TRBJ2-5; tentative D call: TRBD1 (5 bases). This CDR3 is 14 amino acids long. Deletions cut 4 bases from V and 5 bases from J, with 14 bases between. CDR1 is MNHEY and CDR2 is SVGAGI in the germline V gene. The CDR3 here is CASSLTRRAETQYF. DNA of the CDR3: TGTGCCAGCAGTTTAACGCGCAGGGCGGAGACCCAGTACTTC.

The V call is TRBV9, the J call TRBJ2-7; 12 nucleotides line up with TRBD1. Germline trimming cut 3 bases from V and 2 bases from J; bases unmatched to any gene: 9. The CDR3 loop spans 17 amino acids. The germline gives CDR1 SGDLS, CDR2 YYNGEE. The CDR3 protein is CASSERGGQGATYEQYF. The CDR3 nucleotides are TGTGCCAGCAGCGAGAGAGGGGGACAGGGGGCCACCTACGAGCAGTACTTC.

This rearrangement joins TRBV7-2 to TRBJ1-1, with D possibly matching TRBD1 (5 bases). Germline V gene lookup returns CDR1 SGHTA and CDR2 FQGNSA. V was cut by 5 bases and J by 1 base, with 11 bases left in between. The length of the CDR3 is 14 residues. DNA of the CDR3: TGTGCCAGCAGCCAGGGACCGTCGAACACTGAAGCTTTCTTT. Protein product: CASSQGPSNTEAFF.

The gene calls are TRBV28 and TRBJ2-7; 10 bases agree with TRBD2. This CDR3 is built from 15 residues. V lost 6 bases to trimming and J lost 5 bases; unmatched junction nucleotides: 10. Germline CDR1 reads MDHEN; CDR2 reads SYDVKM. CDR3 in DNA: TGTGCCAGCAGCAAGAGAAGCGGGAGGGCCAACGAGCAGTACTTC. As protein: CASSKRSGRANEQYF.

J is TRBJ2-7 and V is TRBV19; a weak D match, TRBD1 (6 bases). The V and J ends lost 4 bases and 0 bases respectively, with 13 bases between them. Germline V gene lookup returns CDR1 LNHDA and CDR2 SQIVND (reference sequence). The CDR3 is 15 amino acids. The CDR3 DNA reads TGTGCCAGTAGTACAGGGGTCTCACACTCCTACGAGCAGTACTTC. Amino acids: CASSTGVSHSYEQYF.

V gene TRBV4-2 combines with J gene TRBJ2-2; D is uncertain. This CDR3 is built from 14 residues. Germline CDR1 reads LGHNA; CDR2 reads YNFKEQ. Trimming left V 1 base short and J 4 bases short, with 7 bases between. CDR3 loop: CASSQAEPTGELFF. The CDR3 DNA sequence: TGTGCCAGCAGCCAAGCGGAACCCACCGGGGAGCTGTTTTTT.